Listed below are T cell receptor beta chains from one sample, sequenced in a study of T cells after yellow fever vaccination. TCRdb reprocessed the 5' RACE reads with MiXCR, giving one entry per CDR3 protein. Of about 160,000 distinct CDR3 sequences in the sample, roughly 8.8% are singletons; the top ten hold around 40%. Specimen: CD8+ T cells sorted from PBMCs, collected 45 days after the yellow fever booster vaccination. These receptors were collected from a man aged 18 to 30 who received the YFV17D yellow fever vaccine. Each CDR3 is given with its conserved first and last residue. The D gene is left open where the match is weak. Some rows mark clone size as missing; the rest say once, few, many or name a class of expanded clone.

abundance	d_gene	v_gene	j_gene	CDR3aa	CDR3nt
-	TRBD2	TRBV5-1	TRBJ2-5	CASSSGLAGLKETQYF	TGCGCCAGCAGCTCGGGACTAGCGGGGTTAAAGGAGACCCAGTACTTC
few	TRBD1	TRBV6-5	TRBJ1-1	CASSYRNRGGTEAFF	TGTGCCAGCAGTTACAGGAACAGGGGGGGCACTGAAGCTTTCTTT
-	-	TRBV12-3/TRBV12-4	TRBJ2-3	CASGRVFGPTDTQYF	TGTGCCAGCGGACGGGTCTTTGGGCCTACAGATACGCAGTATTTT
many	-	TRBV25-1	TRBJ2-3	CASSLGGHTDTQYF	TGTGCCAGCAGCCTAGGAGGGCACACAGATACGCAGTATTTT
-	-	TRBV5-1	TRBJ2-1	CASWATNYNEQFF	TGCGCCAGCTGGGCGACCAACTACAATGAGCAGTTCTTC
many	TRBD2	TRBV27	TRBJ2-7	CASSSGGSYEQYF	TGTGCCAGCAGTTCGGGAGGTTCCTACGAGCAGTACTTC
-	TRBD2	TRBV11-2	TRBJ2-1	CASSLDLAGGSNEQFF	TGTGCCAGCAGCTTGGATCTAGCGGGGGGGTCGAATGAGCAGTTCTTC
many	-	TRBV12-5	TRBJ2-2	CASGLAGAGELFF	TGTGCTAGTGGTTTGGCAGGAGCCGGGGAGCTGTTTTTT
-	-	TRBV7-9	TRBJ2-7	CASSLVNRPESSYEQYF	TGTGCCAGCAGCTTAGTTAACCGACCCGAAAGCTCCTACGAGCAGTACTTC
few	TRBD1	TRBV6-6	TRBJ2-7	CASSYGQVNEQYF	TGTGCCAGCAGTTACGGACAGGTGAACGAGCAGTACTTC
-	TRBD2	TRBV7-9	TRBJ2-1	CASSSTSGGALFYNEQFF	TGTGCCAGCAGCTCGACTAGCGGGGGGGCCTTATTCTACAATGAGCAGTTCTTC
many	TRBD1	TRBV7-9	TRBJ2-4	CASSSGQYIQYF	TGTGCCAGCAGCTCGGGACAGTACATTCAGTACTTC
few	-	TRBV7-7	TRBJ2-5	CASSFFGPQETQYF	TGTGCCAGCAGCTTTTTTGGGCCCCAAGAGACCCAGTACTTC
many	-	TRBV10-3	TRBJ2-1	CAISSGSYNEQFF	TGTGCCATCAGTAGCGGTTCCTACAATGAGCAGTTCTTC
-	TRBD1	TRBV7-9	TRBJ1-4	CASSLQGAPEKLFF	TGTGCCAGCAGCCTACAGGGGGCGCCTGAAAAACTGTTTTTT
few	-	TRBV7-9	TRBJ2-5	CASSSDRDYQETQYF	TGTGCCAGCAGCTCCGACAGGGACTACCAAGAGACCCAGTACTTC
few	TRBD2	TRBV6-5	TRBJ2-5	CASSTSGGLETQYF	TGTGCCAGCAGTACTAGCGGGGGGCTGGAGACCCAGTACTTC
-	-	TRBV4-1	TRBJ1-1	CASSLEEGRAFF	TGCGCCAGCAGCCTGGAGGAAGGGAGAGCTTTCTTT
few	-	TRBV4-1	TRBJ2-6	CASSGLASGANVLTF	TGCGCCAGCAGCGGGCTAGCGAGCGGGGCCAACGTCCTGACTTTC
few	-	TRBV7-8	TRBJ2-5	CASSLGRRNQETQYF	TGTGCCAGCAGCTTAGGTAGAAGAAACCAAGAGACCCAGTACTTC
-	-	TRBV3-1	TRBJ1-4	CASSPRTLGHSTNEKLFF	TGTGCCAGCAGCCCCCGGACGCTTGGACATTCAACTAATGAAAAACTGTTTTTT
-	-	TRBV12-3/TRBV12-4	TRBJ2-2	CASSSEDRVFRMSGGLFF	TGTGCCAGCAGTTCAGAGGACAGGGTGTTCAGGATGAGCGGGGGGCTGTTTTTT
-	-	TRBV12-3/TRBV12-4	TRBJ2-2	CASSSQSGELFF	TGTGCCAGCAGTTCACAGAGCGGGGAGCTGTTTTTT
-	-	TRBV7-6	TRBJ2-3	CASSLTSMPAPDTQYF	TGTGCCAGCAGCTTAACTTCGATGCCTGCACCAGATACGCAGTATTTT
many	-	TRBV10-3	TRBJ2-7	CAGGPSGAANEQYF	TGTGCCGGGGGGCCGTCGGGGGCGGCCAACGAGCAGTACTTC
-	-	TRBV7-9	TRBJ2-6	CASSLAGGPGANVLTF	TGTGCCAGCAGCTTAGCGGGCGGGCCTGGGGCCAACGTCCTGACTTTC
few	-	TRBV6-5	TRBJ1-5	CASSYSGSQPQHF	TGTGCCAGCAGTTACTCGGGTAGTCAGCCCCAGCATTTT
few	TRBD2	TRBV12-3/TRBV12-4	TRBJ2-7	CASSLLLAGGIAYEQYF	TGTGCCAGCAGTTTATTGCTAGCGGGGGGGATCGCCTACGAGCAGTACTTC
few	TRBD2	TRBV12-3/TRBV12-4	TRBJ2-1	CASSFSGDPNGDEQFF	TGTGCCAGCAGTTTTAGCGGGGACCCCAATGGCGATGAGCAGTTCTTC
few	-	TRBV4-3	TRBJ1-2	CASSLGGSGYGYTF	TGCGCCAGCAGCCTCGGCGGGTCCGGGTATGGCTACACCTTC
-	-	TRBV10-3	TRBJ1-1	CAISAEGEDTEAFF	TGTGCCATCAGTGCGGAGGGTGAGGACACTGAAGCTTTCTTT
medium-sized	TRBD1	TRBV4-2	TRBJ1-3	CASSHRDSPSGNTIYF	TGTGCCAGCAGCCACCGGGACAGCCCCTCTGGAAACACCATATATTTT
few	-	TRBV27	TRBJ2-1	CASTVSWGSSYNEQFF	TGTGCCAGCACGGTCTCTTGGGGTAGCTCCTACAATGAGCAGTTCTTC
-	TRBD1	TRBV23-1	TRBJ2-3	CASSHQDRANTDTQYF	TGCGCCAGCAGTCATCAGGACAGGGCGAACACAGATACGCAGTATTTT
-	TRBD2	TRBV7-9	TRBJ2-5	CASSLVGAGDQETQYF	TGTGCCAGCAGCTTAGTAGGAGCGGGGGACCAAGAGACCCAGTACTTC
few	TRBD1	TRBV6-5	TRBJ1-6	CASSSTGVSPLHF	TGTGCCAGCAGTTCGACAGGGGTTTCACCCCTCCACTTT
-	TRBD1	TRBV4-1	TRBJ1-1	CASSHAGTGTAEAFF	TGCGCCAGCAGCCATGCCGGGACAGGGACAGCTGAAGCTTTCTTT
-	-	TRBV5-4	TRBJ1-3	CASSLMGLSGNTIYF	TGTGCCAGCAGCTTGATGGGACTCTCTGGAAACACCATATATTTT
few	-	TRBV12-3/TRBV12-4	TRBJ1-5	CASSLGGADQPQHF	TGTGCCAGCAGTTTAGGGGGGGCCGATCAGCCCCAGCATTTT
few	-	TRBV4-3	TRBJ1-2	CASSQYRTASYGYTF	TGCGCCAGCAGCCAATATCGGACAGCCTCCTATGGCTACACCTTC
few	-	TRBV7-6	TRBJ2-7	CASSRRMGREQYF	TGTGCCAGCAGCCGCCGGATGGGACGCGAGCAGTACTTC
-	TRBD2	TRBV6-4	TRBJ2-3	CASSELAGEIDTQYF	TGTGCCAGCAGTGAGCTAGCGGGGGAGATAGATACGCAGTATTTT
-	-	TRBV6-2/TRBV6-3	TRBJ1-2	CASSYSNVGYTF	TGTGCCAGCAGTTACTCGAACGTTGGCTACACCTTC
few	-	TRBV28	TRBJ1-1	CASSLRNFNTEAFF	TGTGCCAGCAGTTTACGAAACTTTAACACTGAAGCTTTCTTT
few	-	TRBV7-9	TRBJ1-2	CASSSDSLYGYTF	TGTGCCAGCAGCTCGGACAGCCTCTATGGCTACACCTTC
few	TRBD1	TRBV7-9	TRBJ2-1	CASSFEGAPSRNEQFF	TGTGCCAGCAGCTTCGAGGGGGCGCCTTCCCGGAATGAGCAGTTCTTC
once	-	TRBV4-3	TRBJ1-5	CASSQDSGADQPQHF	TGCGCCAGCAGCCAAGATTCGGGCGCGGATCAGCCCCAGCATTTT
few	-	TRBV27	TRBJ1-1	CASSLSWGAEAFF	TGTGCCAGCAGTTTATCATGGGGAGCTGAAGCTTTCTTT
many	-	TRBV9	TRBJ1-1	CASSVGGSEAFF	TGTGCCAGCAGCGTAGGGGGTTCTGAAGCTTTCTTT
-	-	TRBV6-2/TRBV6-3	TRBJ2-5	CASSLVLRETQYF	TGTGCCAGCAGTCTTGTTCTCCGGGAGACCCAGTACTTC
-	TRBD2	TRBV11-2	TRBJ2-5	CASSLSYPGLAGGPIETQYF	TGTGCCAGCAGCCTATCGTATCCGGGACTAGCGGGGGGGCCTATTGAGACCCAGTACTTC